A single sample gave rise to the 30 T cell receptor beta chains below, sequenced in a study of blood T cell repertoires in COVID-19. Sequencing was performed with immunoSEQ multiplex PCR; in TCRdb, only in-frame clones are kept and a portion is missing. The sample lists 95,000 to 150,000 clones, about three quarters occurring once. Sequencing input: peripheral blood. The receptors stem from a human donor with acute or convalescent COVID-19. The donor label of this sample is uncertain.

The sample holds a few counts of this clone. The genes are TRBV3-1 (or the pseudogene TRBV3-2) and TRBJ1-2, with a possible D match to TRBD1 (5 bases). CDR1 and CDR2 from the germline V gene are LGHDT and YNNKEL (reference sequence). The CDR3 runs 14 residues. The V end lost 4 bases, the J end lost 4 bases, and 13 bases lay between the germline ends. DNA of the CDR3: TGTGCCAGCAGCCCTTCGGGGGGAGGCTATGGCTACACCTTC. Its translation: CASSPSGGGYGYTF.

J is TRBJ1-5 and V is TRBV6-5; 9 bases match TRBD1. V trimming: 5 bases; J trimming: 3 bases; junction bases outside the gene matches: 5. CDR3 length: 15 residues. Germline values: CDR1 MNHEY, CDR2 SVGAGI. Here the CDR3 reads CASSRTGDINQPQHF. In DNA, the CDR3 is TGTGCCAGCAGTCGGACAGGGGACATCAATCAGCCCCAGCATTTT.

The sample holds one count of this clone. This chain links TRBV6-5 with TRBJ2-5; 7 bases align to TRBD1. V lost 6 bases, J lost 7 bases, and 14 bases stayed unmatched. Per the germline V gene, CDR1 is MNHEY and CDR2 is SVGAGI. The CDR3 consists of 15 residues. CDR3 region: CASRLTGTAYLTQYF. For the CDR3, the DNA is TGTGCCAGCAGGTTAACCGGGACAGCTTATTTGACCCAGTACTTC.

CDR3 DNA: TGCGCCAGCAGTGAGTCGACGGAAAACTACGTGGACTATGGCTACACCTTC. Translated, it gives CASSESTENYVDYGYTF. The chain uses TRBV10-1 and TRBJ1-2; no definite D call. This CDR3 has 17 residues. Germline V lookup: CDR1 WNHNN, CDR2 SYGVQD (reference sequence). V gave up 0 bases and J gave up 3 bases, with 17 bases separating them.

This clone was seen a single time. This chain links TRBV5-1 with TRBJ2-7; 9 bases line up with TRBD2. There are 15 residues in the CDR3. The junction had 7 bases not matched to a gene; V was cut back by 4 bases and J by 2 bases. Germline CDR1 is SGHRS and CDR2 is YFSETQ. CDR3 amino acids: CASSMRAGGTYEQYF. The CDR3 nucleotides are TGCGCCAGCAGCATGAGAGCGGGGGGAACCTACGAGCAGTACTTC.

The V call is TRBV5-1, the J call TRBJ1-6, with 10 bases identical to TRBD1. J lost 7 bases, V lost 4 bases, and 5 bases had no gene match. Germline V lookup: CDR1 SGHRS, CDR2 YFSETQ. The CDR3 totals 15 residues. The CDR3, as DNA: TGCGCCAGCAGCGCGACAGGGGGCGCGAATTCACCCCTCCACTTT. Its protein product is CASSATGGANSPLHF.

The chain couples TRBV11-2 to TRBJ1-2; 9 nucleotides align to TRBD1. J gave up 7 bases and V 7 bases, and 10 bases lay outside the gene matches. CDR1 and CDR2 from the germline V gene are SGHAT and FQNNGV. The CDR3 totals 14 residues. The CDR3 nucleotides are TGTGCCAGCACCCTTACCGGGACAGGGACTGGCTACACCTTC. Amino acids: CASTLTGTGTGYTF.

The chain links TRBV7-2 to TRBJ1-2; 9 bases map to TRBD1. V lost 6 bases and J lost 2; bases outside the gene matches: 10. Per germline, CDR1 SGHTA and CDR2 FQGNSA. The CDR3 spans 16 residues. The CDR3 protein is CASRPDRGRVNYGYTF. The CDR3 nucleotides are TGTGCCAGCAGACCGGACAGGGGAAGGGTAAACTATGGCTACACCTTC.

This chain links TRBV24-1 with TRBJ2-3; 9 bases line up with TRBD1. The CDR3 consists of 17 residues. The germline V gene encodes CDR1 KGHDR and CDR2 SFDVKD. Trimming took 2 bases from V and 2 from J; bases not matched to a gene: 7. The DNA of the CDR3 is TGTGCCACCAGTGATTCAGGGACAGGGTTATTCACAGATACGCAGTATTTT. Translation gives CATSDSGTGLFTDTQYF.

The genes are TRBV2 and TRBJ2-1; D perhaps matches TRBD2 (6 bases). In germline, CDR1 is SNHLY, CDR2 FYNNEI. V gave up 8 bases and J gave up 7 bases, with 18 bases separating them. The CDR3 is made up of 14 amino acids. CDR3 DNA sequence: TGTGCCAGCCTCGGGACTCCTCTCAAAAATGAGCAGTTCTTC. As protein: CASLGTPLKNEQFF.

This chain connects TRBV7-9 to TRBJ1-5, with no clear D. Germline lookup yields CDR1 SEHNR and CDR2 FQNEAQ (reference sequence). This CDR3 spans 13 amino acids. Trimming took off 2 bases at V and 7 bases at J, with 9 bases between the two ends. This CDR3 reads CASSLTEQQPQHF. Written as DNA, the CDR3 is TGTGCCAGCAGCTTAACCGAGCAACAGCCCCAGCATTTT. Combining the CDR3 with reference TRBV7-9 and TRBJ1-5 gives the whole variable domain DTGVSQNPRHKITKRGQNVTFRCDPISEHNRLYWYRQTLGQGPEFLTYFQNEAQLEKSRLLSDRFSAERPKGSFSTLEIQRTEQGDSAMYLCASSLTEQQPQHFGDGTRLSIL.

This CDR3 reads CASSYSDRSYGYTF. The CDR3, as DNA: TGTGCCAGCAGTTACTCGGACAGGAGCTATGGCTACACCTTC. This chain connects TRBV6-5 to TRBJ1-2; TRBD1 agrees at 7 bases. The germline V gene encodes CDR1 MNHEY and CDR2 SVGAGI. This CDR3 spans 14 amino acids. V lost 0 bases to trimming and J lost 4 bases; unmatched junction nucleotides: 2.

The J gene is TRBJ2-1, the V gene TRBV2, with TRBD1 matching over 8 bases. In germline, CDR1 is SNHLY, CDR2 FYNNEI. The V gene end was trimmed by 5 bases and the J gene end by 3 bases; junction bases not matched to a gene: 6. The CDR3 loop spans 15 amino acids. The CDR3 is CASSSDRGRYNEQFF. The CDR3 DNA reads TGTGCCAGCAGTTCTGACAGGGGACGCTACAATGAGCAGTTCTTC.

V usage is TRBV12-5 and J usage is TRBJ1-1; D perhaps matches TRBD1 (5 bases). The CDR3 extends over 13 amino acids. The V end was cut by 5 bases, the J end by 4 bases, with 11 bases between. CDR1 LGHNT and CDR2 FRNRAP come from the germline V gene. CDR3 bases: TGTGCTAGTGGTGACGTTAGGGGCACTGAAGCTTTCTTT. Its translation is CASGDVRGTEAFF.

This clone was detected a few times. The chain links TRBV24-1 to TRBJ2-2; a weak D match, TRBD1 (6 bases). The CDR3 runs 16 residues. The V and J ends lost 5 bases and 0 bases respectively, with 12 bases between them. CDR1 and CDR2 (germline): KGHDR, SFDVKD. CDR3 sequence reads: CATSAVDSANTGELFF. The CDR3 DNA follows: TGTGCCACCAGTGCCGTGGACAGCGCGAACACCGGGGAGCTGTTTTTT.

The chain recombines TRBV2 with TRBJ2-3; possibly TRBD1 for D (5 bases). Germline V CDR1 and CDR2: SNHLY, FYNNEI. The V and J ends lost 1 base and 1 base respectively, with 6 bases between them. The CDR3 has 14 amino acids. CDR3: CASSEVRGTDTQYF. The CDR3 nucleotides are TGTGCCAGCAGTGAAGTCAGGGGCACAGATACGCAGTATTTT. The full variable domain, in which reference TRBV2 and TRBJ2-3 provide the parts outside the CDR3, is EPEVTQTPSHQVTQMGQEVILRCVPISNHLYFYWYRQILGQKVEFLVSFYNNEISEKSEIFDDQFSVERPDGSNFTLKIRSTKLEDSAMYFCASSEVRGTDTQYFGPGTRLTVL.

The chain is built from TRBV5-6 and TRBJ2-1, with 7 bases lining up with TRBD2. The germline V gene has CDR1 SGHDT and CDR2 YYEEEE. There are 15 residues in the CDR3. The V and J ends lost 0 bases and 4 bases, in that order; junction bases with no gene match: 4. The CDR3 sequence: CASSLVLAQYNEQFF. Here the CDR3 DNA reads TGTGCCAGCAGCTTGGTACTAGCGCAGTACAATGAGCAGTTCTTC.

V gene TRBV28 combines with J gene TRBJ1-2; the D is unclear. Germline CDR1 MDHEN, CDR2 SYDVKM. This CDR3 is built from 14 residues. V was pared by 4 bases and J by 0 bases, with 9 bases between. The chain's CDR3 is CASSSATANYGYTF. For the CDR3, the DNA is TGTGCCAGCAGTTCTGCCACAGCTAACTATGGCTACACCTTC.

The V and J genes are TRBV5-1 and TRBJ2-5, with 8 bases identical to TRBD2. Germline CDR1 and CDR2: SGHRS and YFSETQ. Trimming removed 4 bases from V and 0 bases from J; junction bases left unmatched: 5. This CDR3 spans 15 amino acids. CDR3 coding DNA: TGCGCCAGCAGCCGAGTAGCGGGGAACCAAGAGACCCAGTACTTC. It specifies CASSRVAGNQETQYF.

The chain couples TRBV24-1 to TRBJ2-3, with TRBD1 matching 8 bases. Germline loops: CDR1 KGHDR, CDR2 SFDVKD. The ends lost 5 bases at V and 3 bases at J; junction bases unmatched: 6. This CDR3 spans 15 amino acids. The CDR3 region is CATSGNRGLTDTQYF. The CDR3, as DNA: TGTGCCACCAGTGGTAACAGGGGGTTGACAGATACGCAGTATTTT.

The rearrangement joins TRBV5-8 to TRBJ1-2; D remains ambiguous. V lost 0 bases to trimming and J lost 2 bases, with 11 bases between them. CDR1 is SGHTS and CDR2 is YDEGEE in the germline V gene. The CDR3 has 15 amino acids. The CDR3 sequence: CASSLASNRNYGYTF. The CDR3 DNA follows: TGTGCCAGCAGCTTGGCATCAAACAGAAACTATGGCTACACCTTC.

The gene calls are TRBV24-1 and TRBJ2-2, with a possible D match to TRBD1 (5 bases). This CDR3 comprises 14 residues. Trimming left V 4 bases short and J 5 bases short, with 10 bases between. Germline CDR1 is KGHDR and CDR2 is SFDVKD. This CDR3 is CATSDWTKTGELFF. Written as DNA, the CDR3 is TGTGCCACCAGTGACTGGACAAAAACCGGGGAGCTGTTTTTT.

This clone was recorded at least ten times. V and J are TRBV7-2 and TRBJ2-1; TRBD2 matches 14 bases. Germline CDR1 SGHTA, CDR2 FQGNSA. V gave up 6 bases and J gave up 10 bases; unmatched junction bases: 17. CDR3 length: 18 residues. The CDR3 reads CASSFRTSGGSSGGEQFF. CDR3 coding DNA: TGTGCCAGCAGTTTCCGGACTAGCGGGGGGTCTTCTGGAGGAGAGCAGTTCTTC.

The chain employs TRBV6-5 and TRBJ1-2; 10 bases map to TRBD1. This CDR3 has 15 residues. The J segment lost 4 bases and the V segment lost 0 bases, leaving 2 bases of the junction unmatched. The germline CDR1 and CDR2 sequences are MNHEY and SVGAGI. The CDR3 DNA is TGTGCCAGCAGTTACTCGGGACAGGGGTCCTATGGCTACACCTTC. It specifies CASSYSGQGSYGYTF.

This clone has only a few counts. The chain couples TRBV5-1 to TRBJ1-1; D is uncertain. Germline V gene lookup returns CDR1 SGHRS and CDR2 YFSETQ. This CDR3 has 16 residues. Deletions cut 4 bases from V and 0 bases from J, with 16 bases between. The CDR3 DNA reads TGCGCCAGCAGCGCGACGGCAGGAGGAATGAACACTGAAGCTTTCTTT. This sequence encodes CASSATAGGMNTEAFF. Variable domain in full (rest from reference TRBV5-1 and TRBJ1-1): KAGVTQTPRYLIKTRGQQVTLSCSPISGHRSVSWYQQTPGQGLQFLFEYFSETQRNKGNFPGRFSGRQFSNSRSEMNVSTLELGDSALYLCASSATAGGMNTEAFFGQGTRLTVV.

The chain recombines TRBV9 with TRBJ1-6; D remains unclear. V shed 4 bases and J shed 3 bases, with 11 bases lying between them. Germline V CDR1 and CDR2: SGDLS, YYNGEE. The CDR3 is made up of 15 amino acids. This chain's CDR3 is CASSIGDFYNSPLHF. The CDR3, as DNA: TGTGCCAGCAGCATCGGGGATTTCTATAATTCACCCCTCCACTTT.

The chain links TRBV27 to TRBJ1-2, with 7 bases lining up with TRBD1. Germline CDR1 is MNHEY and CDR2 is SMNVEV (reference sequence). The CDR3 runs to 15 residues. Germline trimming cut 4 bases from V and 8 bases from J; bases unmatched to any gene: 13. DNA for the CDR3: TGTGCCAGCAGTTCCCATGGAGGGGGCGGGTGGGGCTACACCTTC. As protein: CASSSHGGGGWGYTF.

The V call is TRBV2, the J call TRBJ1-4, with D tentatively TRBD1 (6 bases). V lost 3 bases and J lost 4, with 18 bases in between. The CDR3 loop spans 17 amino acids. CDR1 SNHLY and CDR2 FYNNEI come from the germline V gene. CDR3 DNA: TGTGCCAGCAGTGACAAAGGGGGAGCACGATTTAATGAAAAACTGTTTTTT. Amino acids: CASSDKGGARFNEKLFF.

V usage is TRBV15 and J usage is TRBJ1-5, with D possibly matching TRBD1 (5 bases). There are 19 residues in the CDR3. Germline lookup yields CDR1 LNHNV and CDR2 YYDKDF (reference sequence). V gave up 4 bases and J gave up 7 bases, with 29 bases separating them. CDR3 sequence: CATSKSLGATRVPWQPQHF. The DNA for the CDR3 is TGTGCCACCAGCAAGAGCCTAGGGGCGACAAGGGTCCCATGGCAGCCCCAGCATTTT.

In DNA form, the CDR3 reads TGTGCCAGCATCCAAGGAACAGGGCCTACTAACTATGGCTACACCTTC. This sequence encodes CASIQGTGPTNYGYTF. The chain links TRBV21-1 to TRBJ1-2; the table calls TRBD1, which could not be checked here. TRBV21-1 is assigned pseudogene status. The CDR3 is 16 amino acids.